Below are 17 T cell receptor beta chains sequenced from a single sample in a study of T cells after yellow fever vaccination. TCRdb passed the 5' RACE reads through MiXCR, listing each CDR3 protein once. The sample has about 320,000 distinct CDR3 sequences, around 4.5% seen once. The sample here was PBMCs, taken 15 days after the yellow fever booster vaccination. These receptors originate from a man in his late teens or twenties who received the YFV17D yellow fever vaccine.

This clonotype has only a few counts. Written as DNA, the CDR3 is TGCGCCAGCAGCTACCGACAGGGGGCTGGTGAAAAACTGTTTTTT. This translates into CASSYRQGAGEKLFF. This sequence joins TRBV5-1 and TRBJ1-4, with 10 positions matching TRBD1. Germline-derived CDR1 and CDR2 are SGHRS and YFSETQ. The length of the CDR3 is 15 residues. Losses at the gene ends were 3 bases for V and 7 bases for J; bases not matched to a gene: 6.

This clonotype has ten or more counts. This chain connects TRBV20-1 to TRBJ2-1, with 11 bases aligning to TRBD2. Per the germline V gene, CDR1 is DFQATT and CDR2 is SNEGSKA (reference sequence). The CDR3 spans 15 residues. Germline trimming cut 1 base from V and 7 bases from J; bases unmatched to any gene: 6. The DNA of the CDR3 is TGCAGTGCTAGAGGTCCTAGCGGGGGGAGGAATGAGCAGTTCTTC. This codes for CSARGPSGGRNEQFF.

This clonotype was observed a few times. This sequence joins TRBV5-1 and TRBJ1-5; D gene uncertain. Germline V gene sequence: CDR1 SGHRS, CDR2 YFSETQ. The V and J ends lost 2 bases and 3 bases respectively, with 6 bases between them. This CDR3 comprises 13 residues. The DNA of the CDR3 is TGCGCCAGCAGCTTTGATAACAATCAGCCCCAGCATTTT. Its translation: CASSFDNNQPQHF.

This clonotype was recorded many times. V gene TRBV6-2 or TRBV6-3 combines with J gene TRBJ2-7; D possibly corresponds to TRBD1 (6 bases). The ends were cut back, 4 bases at V and 3 bases at J, with 13 bases in the middle. This CDR3 spans 14 amino acids. In germline, CDR1 is MNHEY, CDR2 SVGEGT. The CDR3 DNA follows: TGTGCCAGCAGTTCCAACCCAGGGGACTACGAGCAGTACGTC. It is translated as CASSSNPGDYEQYV.

This clonotype was seen at least ten times. The V and J genes are TRBV7-9 and TRBJ2-5; no firm D call. This CDR3 spans 17 amino acids. The ends were cut back, 6 bases at V and 2 bases at J, with 22 bases in the middle. Germline loops: CDR1 SEHNR, CDR2 FQNEAQ (reference sequence). The CDR3 nucleotides read TGTGCCAGCAGGCCAAGCGACTGGCGGCGGAGACAAGAGACCCAGTACTTC. Translation gives CASRPSDWRRRQETQYF.

This clonotype was recorded only once. A much larger clone differs from this one at a single base, so this may be a read error. V is TRBV2 and J is TRBJ1-1, with no clear D. The CDR3 covers 14 residues. The V gene's germline CDR1 is SNHLY and CDR2 FYNNEI. Trimming stripped 6 bases from V and 4 bases from J, with 15 bases between. CDR3 amino acids: CASRPRSFGTEAFF. The CDR3 nucleotides are TGTGCCAGCAGGCCACGGAGCTTTGGCACTGAAGCTTTCTTT.

This clonotype was found many times. The chain recombines TRBV4-2 with TRBJ2-7; possibly TRBD1 for D (5 bases). CDR1 is LGHNA and CDR2 is YNFKEQ in the germline V gene. Trimming stripped 4 bases from V and 1 base from J, with 8 bases between. CDR3 length: 13 amino acids. CDR3 bases: TGTGCCAGCAGCCCGGACACATCCTACGAGCAGTACTTC. Translation gives CASSPDTSYEQYF.

This clonotype was seen at least ten times. The V and J genes are TRBV7-6 and TRBJ1-5, with D possibly TRBD1 on 5 matching bases. Germline CDR1 and CDR2: SGHVS and FNYEAQ. The CDR3 contains 14 residues. Trimming took off 5 bases at V and 6 bases at J, with 14 bases between the two ends. CDR3 protein: CASSLTAGGQPQHF. In nucleotides, the CDR3 is TGTGCCAGCAGCCTCACGGCGGGGGGTCAGCCCCAGCATTTT. Using reference TRBV7-6 and TRBJ1-5 for the parts outside the CDR3, the full variable domain is GAGVSQSPRYKVTKRGQDVALRCDPISGHVSLYWYRQALGQGPEFLTYFNYEAQQDKSGLPNDRFSAERPEGSISTLTIQRTEQRDSAMYRCASSLTAGGQPQHFGDGTRLSIL.

This clonotype showed up many times. V gene TRBV9 combines with J gene TRBJ2-5; tentative D call: TRBD2 (6 bases). V was pared by 0 bases and J by 5 bases, with 14 bases between. Germline CDR1 and CDR2: SGDLS and YYNGEE. This CDR3 contains 15 residues. In DNA, the CDR3 is TGTGCCAGCAGCGTAGGGTCTAGCGTTGGGGAGACCCAGTACTTC. It encodes CASSVGSSVGETQYF.

There are a few counts of this clonotype. The V and J genes are TRBV5-1 and TRBJ1-1, with 7 bases matching TRBD1. The V and J ends lost 0 bases and 9 bases, in that order; junction bases with no gene match: 11. The CDR3 covers 15 residues. Germline CDR1 and CDR2: SGHRS and YFSETQ. The CDR3: CASSLAKQGRTQAFF. CDR3 nucleotides: TGCGCCAGCAGCTTGGCCAAACAGGGGAGGACTCAAGCTTTCTTT.

The table lists this clonotype with many counts. The CDR3 DNA reads as TGTGCCAGCAGCACCACGATTAGCGGGTCCCTTGGGGATACGCAGTATTTT. It specifies CASSTTISGSLGDTQYF. J is TRBJ2-3 and V is TRBV12-1; the listed D gene, TRBD2, was not tested against the DNA. TRBV12-1 is a pseudogene. The CDR3 extends over 17 amino acids.

The sample holds many counts of this clonotype. V is TRBV5-1 and J is TRBJ1-1; 7 bases are shared with TRBD1. CDR1 SGHRS and CDR2 YFSETQ come from the germline V gene. This CDR3 comprises 16 residues. V trimming: 0 bases; J trimming: 2 bases; junction bases outside the gene matches: 7. This chain's CDR3 is CASSLAAGGPNTEAFF. CDR3 nucleotide sequence: TGCGCCAGCAGCTTGGCAGCAGGGGGGCCCAACACTGAAGCTTTCTTT.

V usage is TRBV12-3 or TRBV12-4 and J usage is TRBJ1-6; the D gene is possibly TRBD1 (6 bases). With 5 bases removed from V and 7 bases from J, the gap between germline ends came to 9 bases. There are 13 residues in the CDR3. CDR3 loop: CASSRDTNSPLHF. CDR3 bases: TGTGCCAGCAGTAGGGACACAAATTCACCCCTCCACTTT.

This clonotype was detected ten times or more. The rearrangement joins TRBV20-1 to TRBJ1-6; D uncertain. With 3 bases removed from V and 0 bases from J, the gap between germline ends came to 9 bases. CDR3 size: 15 residues. The germline V gene has CDR1 DFQATT and CDR2 SNEGSKA (reference sequence). CDR3 sequence reads: CSASPASSYNSPLHF. The CDR3 DNA sequence: TGCAGTGCTAGCCCCGCGAGCTCCTATAATTCACCCCTCCACTTT.

This clonotype was recorded a few times. The chain recombines TRBV3-1 with TRBJ2-3; TRBD2 is a possible D gene (6 bases). CDR3 size: 21 residues. Germline V CDR1 and CDR2: LGHDT, YNNKEL (reference sequence). The V and J ends lost 0 bases and 0 bases respectively, with 25 bases between them. CDR3 sequence (DNA): TGTGCCAGCAGCCAAGACACCTGGGGAGGCATAGTTATACCAAGCACAGATACGCAGTATTTT. Protein sequence: CASSQDTWGGIVIPSTDTQYF.

The sample holds many counts of this clonotype. The chain employs TRBV6-1 and TRBJ1-5; unclear D gene. Trimming took off 1 base at V and 4 bases at J, with 5 bases between the two ends. The CDR3 consists of 13 residues. Germline lookup yields CDR1 MNHNS and CDR2 SASEGT. The CDR3 reads CASSEGGNQPQHF. The CDR3 DNA sequence: TGTGCCAGCAGTGAAGGGGGAAATCAGCCCCAGCATTTT.

The V call is TRBV28, the J call TRBJ2-4; weak D call: TRBD1 (7 bases). The V gene lost 6 bases and the J gene lost 1 base, with 13 bases spanning the gap. CDR1 and CDR2 (germline): MDHEN, SYDVKM. The CDR3 runs to 15 residues. Here the CDR3 DNA reads TGTGCCAGCAGCCAGGGGGGTTTGGCCAAAAACATTCAGTACTTC. Its protein is CASSQGGLAKNIQYF.